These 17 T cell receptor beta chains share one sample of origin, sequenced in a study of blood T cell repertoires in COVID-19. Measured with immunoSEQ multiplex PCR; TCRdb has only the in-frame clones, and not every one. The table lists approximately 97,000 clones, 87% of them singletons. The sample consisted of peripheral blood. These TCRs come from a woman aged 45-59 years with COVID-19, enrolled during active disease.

CDR3 in DNA: TGCGCCAGCAGCATCCGGGACTTCCAATACAATGAGCAGTTCTTC. Amino acid sequence: CASSIRDFQYNEQFF. The chain joins TRBV4-1 to TRBJ2-1; tentative D call: TRBD2 (6 bases). Trimming took 5 bases from V and 4 from J, leaving 15 bases between them. The CDR3 extends over 15 amino acids. Germline V gene data show CDR1 as MGHRA and CDR2 as YSYEKL.

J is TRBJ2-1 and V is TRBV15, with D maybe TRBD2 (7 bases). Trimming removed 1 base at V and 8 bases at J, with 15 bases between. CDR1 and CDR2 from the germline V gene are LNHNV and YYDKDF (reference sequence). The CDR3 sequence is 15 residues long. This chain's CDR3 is CATSRGGGVWDEQFF. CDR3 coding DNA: TGTGCCACCAGCAGAGGAGGGGGGGTTTGGGATGAGCAGTTCTTC. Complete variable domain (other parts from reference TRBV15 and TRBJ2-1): DAMVIQNPRYQVTQFGKPVTLSCSQTLNHNVMYWYQQKSSQAPKLLFHYYDKDFNNEADTPDNFQSRRPNTSFCFLDIRSPGLGDTAMYLCATSRGGGVWDEQFFGPGTRLTVL.

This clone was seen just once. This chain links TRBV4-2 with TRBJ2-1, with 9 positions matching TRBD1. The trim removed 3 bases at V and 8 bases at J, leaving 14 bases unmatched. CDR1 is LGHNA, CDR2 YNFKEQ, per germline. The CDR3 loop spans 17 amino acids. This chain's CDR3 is CASSQQGLQGAGHEQFF. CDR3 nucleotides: TGTGCCAGCAGCCAGCAAGGGCTACAGGGGGCAGGGCATGAGCAGTTCTTC.

Here the CDR3 DNA reads TGTGCCAGCAGTGAATATGTAGCAAACTATGGCTACACCTTC. Protein: CASSEYVANYGYTF. The chain recombines TRBV25-1 with TRBJ1-2; D uncertain. CDR3 size: 14 residues. Deletions cut 0 bases from V and 2 bases from J, with 7 bases between. Germline values: CDR1 MGHDK, CDR2 SYGVNS.

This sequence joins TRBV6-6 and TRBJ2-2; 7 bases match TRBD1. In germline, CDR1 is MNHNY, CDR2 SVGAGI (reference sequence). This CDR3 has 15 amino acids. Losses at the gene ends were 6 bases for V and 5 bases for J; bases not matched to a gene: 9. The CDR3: CASSQMTGLTGELFF. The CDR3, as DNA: TGTGCCAGCAGCCAGATGACAGGGTTGACCGGGGAGCTGTTTTTT.

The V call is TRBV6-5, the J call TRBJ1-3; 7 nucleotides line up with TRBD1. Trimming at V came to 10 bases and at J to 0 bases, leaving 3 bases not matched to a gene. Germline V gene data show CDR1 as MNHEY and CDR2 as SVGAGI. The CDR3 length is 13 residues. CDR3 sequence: CATTGSSGNTIYF. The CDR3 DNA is TGTGCCACGACAGGGAGCTCTGGAAACACCATATATTTT.

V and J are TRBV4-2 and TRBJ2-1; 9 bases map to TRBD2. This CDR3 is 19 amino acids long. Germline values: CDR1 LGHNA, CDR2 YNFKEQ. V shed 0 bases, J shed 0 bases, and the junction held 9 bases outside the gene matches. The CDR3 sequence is CASSQDVLAGANSYNEQFF. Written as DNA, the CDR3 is TGTGCCAGCAGCCAAGATGTGTTAGCGGGGGCCAACTCCTACAATGAGCAGTTCTTC.

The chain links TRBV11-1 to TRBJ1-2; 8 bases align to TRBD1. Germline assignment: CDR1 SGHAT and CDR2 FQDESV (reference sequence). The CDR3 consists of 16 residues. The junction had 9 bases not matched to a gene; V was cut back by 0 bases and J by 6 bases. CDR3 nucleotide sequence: TGTGCCAGCAGCTTAGCTCTCGGACAGGGCGGGGATGGCTACACCTTC. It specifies CASSLALGQGGDGYTF.

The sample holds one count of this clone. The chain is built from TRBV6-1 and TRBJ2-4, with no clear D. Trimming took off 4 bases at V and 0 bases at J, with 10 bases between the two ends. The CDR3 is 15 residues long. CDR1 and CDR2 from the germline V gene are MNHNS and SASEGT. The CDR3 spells CASSVSGLAKNIQYF. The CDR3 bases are TGTGCCAGCAGTGTATCAGGCCTAGCCAAAAACATTCAGTACTTC.

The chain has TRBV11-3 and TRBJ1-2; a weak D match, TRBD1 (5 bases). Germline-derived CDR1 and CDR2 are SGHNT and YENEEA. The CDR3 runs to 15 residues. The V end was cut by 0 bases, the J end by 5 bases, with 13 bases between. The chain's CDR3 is CASSLDSRDGYGYTF. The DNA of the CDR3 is TGTGCCAGCAGCTTAGATTCCAGGGATGGGTATGGCTACACCTTC.

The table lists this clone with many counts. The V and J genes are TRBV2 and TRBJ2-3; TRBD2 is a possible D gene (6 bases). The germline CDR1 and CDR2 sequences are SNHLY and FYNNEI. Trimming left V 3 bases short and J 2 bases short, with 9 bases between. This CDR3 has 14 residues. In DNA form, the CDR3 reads TGTGCCAGCAGTGATGGGGGACTCACAGATACGCAGTATTTT. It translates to CASSDGGLTDTQYF.

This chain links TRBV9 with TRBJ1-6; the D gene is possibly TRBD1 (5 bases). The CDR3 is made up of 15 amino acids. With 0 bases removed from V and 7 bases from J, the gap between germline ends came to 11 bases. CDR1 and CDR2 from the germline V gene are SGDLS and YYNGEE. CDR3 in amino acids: CASSVDSRVNSPLHF. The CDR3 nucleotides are TGTGCCAGCAGCGTAGATAGCAGGGTCAATTCACCCCTCCACTTT.

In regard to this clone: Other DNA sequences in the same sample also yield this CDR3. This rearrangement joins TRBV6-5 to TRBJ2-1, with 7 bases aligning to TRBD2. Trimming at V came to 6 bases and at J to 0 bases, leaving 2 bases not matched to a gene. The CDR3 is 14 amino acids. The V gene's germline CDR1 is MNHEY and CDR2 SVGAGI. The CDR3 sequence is CASSRGDSYNEQFF. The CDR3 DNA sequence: TGTGCCAGCAGCCGGGGGGACTCCTACAATGAGCAGTTCTTC.

DNA of the CDR3: TGTGCCAGCAGTCCCACTTTGATGAACACTGAAGCTTTCTTT. Residues: CASSPTLMNTEAFF. The chain combines TRBV5-5 with TRBJ1-1; no clear D gene. Germline loops: CDR1 SGHKS, CDR2 YYEKEE (reference sequence). CDR3 size: 14 residues. Trimming shortened V by 5 bases and J by 0 bases, and 11 bases separated the two germline ends.

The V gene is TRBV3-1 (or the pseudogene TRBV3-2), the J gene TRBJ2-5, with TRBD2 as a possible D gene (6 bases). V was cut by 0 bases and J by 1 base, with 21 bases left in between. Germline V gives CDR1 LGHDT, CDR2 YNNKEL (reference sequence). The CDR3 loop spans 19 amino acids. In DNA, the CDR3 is TGTGCCAGCAGCCAAGAACGAGGGTTGGGCGGGGTTATCCAAGAGACCCAGTACTTC. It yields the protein CASSQERGLGGVIQETQYF.

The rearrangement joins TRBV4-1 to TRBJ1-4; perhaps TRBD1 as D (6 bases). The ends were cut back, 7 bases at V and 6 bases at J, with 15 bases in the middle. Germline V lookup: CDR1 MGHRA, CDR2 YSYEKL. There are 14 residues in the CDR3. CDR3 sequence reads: CASKDSPRDEKLFF. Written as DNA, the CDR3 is TGCGCCAGCAAGGACAGCCCGCGGGATGAAAAACTGTTTTTT.

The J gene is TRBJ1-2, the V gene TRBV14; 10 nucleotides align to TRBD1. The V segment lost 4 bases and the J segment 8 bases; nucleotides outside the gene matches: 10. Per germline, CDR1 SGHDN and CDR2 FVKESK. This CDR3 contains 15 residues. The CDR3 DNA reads TGTGCCAGCAGCCCATTTGGGACAGGGGATTTCGGCTACACCTTC. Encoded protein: CASSPFGTGDFGYTF.